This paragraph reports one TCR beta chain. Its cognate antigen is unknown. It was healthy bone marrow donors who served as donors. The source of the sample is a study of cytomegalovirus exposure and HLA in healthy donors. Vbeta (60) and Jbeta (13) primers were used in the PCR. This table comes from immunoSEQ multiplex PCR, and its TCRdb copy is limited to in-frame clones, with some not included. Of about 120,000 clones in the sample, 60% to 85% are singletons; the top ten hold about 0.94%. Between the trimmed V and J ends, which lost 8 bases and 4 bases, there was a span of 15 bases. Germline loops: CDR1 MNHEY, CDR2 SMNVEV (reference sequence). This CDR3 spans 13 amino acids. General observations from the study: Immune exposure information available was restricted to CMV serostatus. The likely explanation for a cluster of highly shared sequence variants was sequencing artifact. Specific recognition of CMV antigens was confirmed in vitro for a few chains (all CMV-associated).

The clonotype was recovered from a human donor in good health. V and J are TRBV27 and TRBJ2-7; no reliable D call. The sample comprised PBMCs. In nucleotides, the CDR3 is TGTGCCAGCTCGCCGACACATAGTTACGAGCAGTACTTC. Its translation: CASSPTHSYEQYF.